The present T cell receptor (beta chain) was sequenced within a study of T cell changes during pregnancy in multiple sclerosis. CDR1 and CDR2 (germline): SGHNT, YENEEA. V lost 1 base and J 4 bases, leaving 13 bases between the germline ends. The CDR3 spans 15 residues. The protocol was immunoSEQ multiplex PCR, while the TCRdb copy is restricted to in-frame clones and leaves out a portion. In the table there are more than 35,000 clones, 90% of which are singletons. The specimen was CD4+ T cells from peripheral blood mononuclear cells, collected in the second trimester of pregnancy. The V call is TRBV11-3, the J call TRBJ1-2, with TRBD1 as a possible D gene (5 bases). This TCR came from a female donor with multiple sclerosis, enrolled in a pregnancy study. CDR3 sequence reads: CASSLGASQGYGYTF. CDR3 bases: TGTGCCAGCAGCTTAGGAGCCTCCCAGGGCTATGGCTACACCTTC.